Included here is one T cell receptor (beta chain) sequence, with context. Its antigen remains unknown. The read gets to within 3 residues of the CDR3 end, and the germline J gene fills in the rest. This entry belongs to a study of T cells in women clearing cervical HPV infection. Looking at the study overall: Controls gave blood once infection was undetectable; cases at lesion identification.

With 4 bases clipped from V and 3 bases from J, the junction kept 6 bases outside the gene matches. In germline, CDR1 is SGHVS, CDR2 FNYEAQ. This CDR3 is built from 15 residues. Method: immunoSEQ multiplex PCR; TCRdb's copy keeps in-frame clones and lacks some. The repertoire table contains tens of thousands of clones. Study observations and caveats: CIN3+ cases had significantly higher TCR richness than controls; evenness did not differ.

The chain employs TRBV7-6 and TRBJ2-3; 8 bases are shared with TRBD1. Material for sequencing was blood buffy coat. This clonotype was sampled from a woman between 18 and 69 years old with a cervical HPV16 infection that either progressed to CIN3+ or cleared (not recorded which). The CDR3 sequence: CASSSTGAETDTQYF. The CDR3 DNA, read in part, is TGTGCCAGCAGCTCGACAGGGGCAGAGACAGATACG.